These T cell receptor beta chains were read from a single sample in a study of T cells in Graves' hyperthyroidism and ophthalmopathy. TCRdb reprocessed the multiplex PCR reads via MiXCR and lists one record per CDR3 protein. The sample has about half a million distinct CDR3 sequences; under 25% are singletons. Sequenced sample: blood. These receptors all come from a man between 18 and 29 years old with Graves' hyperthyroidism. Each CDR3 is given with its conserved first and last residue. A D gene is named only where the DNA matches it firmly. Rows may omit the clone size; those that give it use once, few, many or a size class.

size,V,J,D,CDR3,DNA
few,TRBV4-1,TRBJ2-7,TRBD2,CASSQDRTSGLYEQYF,TGCGCCAGCAGCCAAGATAGGACTAGCGGGCTTTACGAGCAGTACTTC
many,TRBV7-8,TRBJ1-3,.,CASSLARVYKGNTIYF,TGTGCCAGCAGCTTAGCTAGGGTCTATAAGGGAAACACCATATATTTT
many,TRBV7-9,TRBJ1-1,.,CASSSSPRDTEAFF,TGTGCCAGCAGCTCTTCCCCAAGGGACACTGAAGCTTTCTTT
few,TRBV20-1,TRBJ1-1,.,CSASKGPNTEAFF,TGCAGTGCTAGTAAGGGGCCGAACACTGAAGCTTTCTTT
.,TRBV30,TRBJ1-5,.,CAWRGDSNQPQHF,TGTGCCTGGAGAGGGGATAGCAATCAGCCCCAGCATTTT
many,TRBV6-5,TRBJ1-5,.,CASSYSGRDYSNQPQHF,TGTGCCAGCAGTTACTCCGGCCGGGATTATAGCAATCAGCCCCAGCATTTT
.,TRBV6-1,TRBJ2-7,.,CASSHSEDPEEQYF,TGTGCCAGCAGTCATTCAGAGGATCCAGAGGAGCAGTACTTC
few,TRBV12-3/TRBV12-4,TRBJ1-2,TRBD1,CASSSKSGQLYGYTF,TGTGCCAGCAGTTCTAAATCGGGACAGCTCTATGGCTACACCTTC
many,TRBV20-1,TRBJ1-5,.,CSARAGLVYNQPQHF,TGCAGTGCTAGAGCCGGCTTAGTCTACAATCAGCCCCAGCATTTT
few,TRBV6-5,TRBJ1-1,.,CASSYFGTPLMNTEAFF,TGTGCCAGCAGTTACTTCGGGACACCCCTCATGAACACTGAAGCTTTCTTT
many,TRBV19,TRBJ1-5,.,CIWAESQHISNQPQHF,TGTATCTGGGCGGAGAGCCAACACATTAGCAATCAGCCCCAGCATTTT
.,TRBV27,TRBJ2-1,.,CASSLTSGHEKFF,TGTGCCAGCAGCCTGACTAGTGGCCATGAGAAGTTCTTC
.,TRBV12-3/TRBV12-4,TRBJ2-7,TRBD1,CASSLGQGPGEQYF,TGTGCCAGCAGTTTGGGACAGGGGCCTGGGGAGCAGTACTTC
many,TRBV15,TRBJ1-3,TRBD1,CATGTASSGNTIYF,TGTGCCACCGGGACAGCGAGCTCTGGAAACACCATATATTTT
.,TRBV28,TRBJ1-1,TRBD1,CATSEPGQGTTEAFF,TGTGCCACCAGTGAACCCGGACAGGGGACAACTGAAGCTTTCTTT
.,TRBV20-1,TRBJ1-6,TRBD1,CSASGSGGNSPLHF,TGCAGTGCTAGTGGCTCAGGGGGGAATTCACCCCTCCACTTC
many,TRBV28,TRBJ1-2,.,CASSVDPGQIYGYTF,TGTGCCAGCAGTGTCGACCCAGGGCAGATATATGGCTACACCTTC
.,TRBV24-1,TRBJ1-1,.,CATSDDRDMTEAFF,TGTGCCACCAGTGACGACCGGGACATGACTGAAGCTTTCTTT
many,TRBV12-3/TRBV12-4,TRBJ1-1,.,CASSLQVNTEAFF,TGTGCCAGCAGCCTTCAGGTGAACACTGAAGCTTTCTTT
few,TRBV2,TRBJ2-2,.,CASRGWDGMNTGELFF,TGTGCCAGCAGGGGCTGGGACGGGATGAACACCGGGGAGCTGTTTTTT
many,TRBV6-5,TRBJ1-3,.,CASSLPNRALLGNTIYF,TGTGCCAGCAGTTTGCCGAACAGGGCACTCCTCGGAAACACCATATATTTT
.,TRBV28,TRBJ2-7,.,CASRGGRATYEQYF,TGTGCCAGCAGGGGTGGGCGGGCCACCTACGAGCAGTACTTC
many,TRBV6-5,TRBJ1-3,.,CASSYSVRGNTIYF,TGTGCCAGCAGTTACTCGGTCCGGGGGAACACCATATATTTT
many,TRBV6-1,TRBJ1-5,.,CASSESPISNQPQHF,TGTGCCAGCAGTGAAAGTCCGATTAGCAATCAGCCCCAGCATTTT
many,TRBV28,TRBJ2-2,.,CAATGNTGELFF,TGTGCTGCAACGGGGAACACCGGGGAGCTGTTTTTT
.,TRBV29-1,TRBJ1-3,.,CSVRSAGTKKNGNTIYF,TGCAGCGTTCGATCGGCAGGGACGAAGAAGAATGGAAACACCATATATTTT
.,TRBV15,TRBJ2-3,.,CATSDRDTDTQYF,TGTGCCACCAGCGACCGGGACACAGATACGCAGTATTTT
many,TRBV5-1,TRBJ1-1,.,CASSSQQTPNTEAFF,TGCGCCAGCAGCTCCCAACAGACTCCTAACACTGAAGCTTTCTTT
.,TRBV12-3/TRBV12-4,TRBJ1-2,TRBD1,CASSPTGAVYGYTF,TGTGCCAGCAGTCCGACAGGGGCAGTCTATGGCTACACCTTC
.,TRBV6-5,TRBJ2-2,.,CASSYATGSSTGELFF,TGTGCCAGCAGTTACGCGACCGGTTCCTCAACCGGGGAGCTGTTTTTT
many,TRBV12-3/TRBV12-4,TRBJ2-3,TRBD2,CASEGPGLAGGTDTQYF,TGTGCCAGCGAGGGTCCCGGCCTCGCGGGGGGCACAGATACGCAGTATTTT
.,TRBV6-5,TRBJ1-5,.,CASGSGSQPQHF,TGTGCCAGCGGTTCAGGCTCTCAGCCCCAGCATTTT
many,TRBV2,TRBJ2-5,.,CASIGLRRGTQYF,TGTGCCAGCATAGGACTCCGGCGAGGGACCCAGTACTTC
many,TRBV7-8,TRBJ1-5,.,CASSLAPGRLRNQPQHF,TGTGCCAGCAGCTTAGCGCCGGGACGGTTGAGAAATCAGCCCCAGCATTTT